One and the same sample provided the 12 T cell receptor beta chains below, sequenced in a study of cytomegalovirus exposure and HLA in healthy donors. 13 Jbeta primers and 60 Vbeta primers were used for the PCR. The data were produced by immunoSEQ multiplex PCR, yet TCRdb's version contains in-frame clones alone and is incomplete. The repertoire consists of 150,000 to 200,000 clones, with about four fifths occurring once and the leading ten covering under 2%. The sequenced sample was PBMCs. The receptors shown here come from a woman under 40 in good health and CMV-seronegative.

The chain couples TRBV7-6 to TRBJ2-5; TRBD2 matches 10 bases. CDR3 length: 15 amino acids. CDR1 SGHVS and CDR2 FNYEAQ come from the germline V gene. The V segment lost 4 bases and the J segment 2 bases; nucleotides outside the gene matches: 4. As DNA, the CDR3 is TGTGCCAGCAGCTCCGAAGCGGGGGGGCAAGAGACCCAGTACTTC. The encoded protein is CASSSEAGGQETQYF.

A single count supports this clone. J is TRBJ1-5 and V is TRBV28; weak D call: TRBD1 (6 bases). CDR3 size: 13 residues. Trimming took 9 bases from V and 0 from J, leaving 9 bases between them. Germline values: CDR1 MDHEN, CDR2 SYDVKM. CDR3 coding DNA: TGTGCCAGTGGACAGTATAGCAATCAGCCCCAGCATTTT. Its protein is CASGQYSNQPQHF.

The rearrangement links TRBV2 to TRBJ2-1; TRBD2 agrees at 13 bases. This CDR3 is 17 amino acids long. The V segment lost 6 bases and the J segment 0 bases; nucleotides outside the gene matches: 5. Germline CDR1 is SNHLY and CDR2 is FYNNEI. The CDR3 region has the DNA TGTGCCAGCAGGGGACTAGCGGGGACAAGCTCCTACAATGAGCAGTTCTTC. This sequence encodes CASRGLAGTSSYNEQFF. Variable domain in full (rest from reference TRBV2 and TRBJ2-1): EPEVTQTPSHQVTQMGQEVILRCVPISNHLYFYWYRQILGQKVEFLVSFYNNEISEKSEIFDDQFSVERPDGSNFTLKIRSTKLEDSAMYFCASRGLAGTSSYNEQFFGPGTRLTVL.

The chain joins TRBV10-3 to TRBJ1-2; 7 nucleotides line up with TRBD1. The germline gives CDR1 ENHRY, CDR2 SYGVKD. The CDR3 contains 13 residues. After removal of 10 bases from V and 0 bases from J, the junction contained 5 bases not matched to a gene. CDR3 in DNA: TGTGCCACCCAGGGGGACGCTAACTATGGCTACACCTTC. Translating it yields CATQGDANYGYTF.

A few counts support this clone. V is TRBV6-1 and J is TRBJ2-6; D is possibly TRBD1 (6 bases). Germline assignment: CDR1 MNHNS and CDR2 SASEGT. CDR3 length: 15 residues. The V end lost 7 bases, the J end lost 0 bases, and 10 bases lay between the germline ends. CDR3 coding DNA: TGTGCCAGCAAGCTAGGGGGCTCTGGGGCCAACGTCCTGACTTTC. Protein product: CASKLGGSGANVLTF.

V gene TRBV7-3 combines with J gene TRBJ2-2; possibly TRBD2 for D (6 bases). Germline V gene sequence: CDR1 SGHTA, CDR2 FQGTGA. The V end lost 3 bases, the J end lost 4 bases, and 18 bases lay between the germline ends. The CDR3 spans 17 residues. In DNA, the CDR3 is TGTGCCAGCAGCTTCAGTGGGACTGATATACCCACCGGGGAGCTGTTTTTT. Translation: CASSFSGTDIPTGELFF.

This rearrangement joins TRBV12-5 to TRBJ1-5; D unresolved. Trimming shortened V by 0 bases and J by 4 bases, and 7 bases separated the two germline ends. CDR1 is LGHNT, CDR2 FRNRAP, per germline. The CDR3 runs 14 residues. CDR3 nucleotides: TGTGCTAGTGGTTTGGTGGGCGGGAATCAGCCCCAGCATTTT. This codes for CASGLVGGNQPQHF.

The chain couples TRBV25-1 to TRBJ1-1; the D gene is possibly TRBD1 (5 bases). V shed 9 bases and J shed 6 bases, with 11 bases lying between them. The CDR3 runs to 11 residues. Germline V gene data show CDR1 as MGHDK and CDR2 as SYGVNS. The CDR3 coding sequence is TGTGCCAGTCAGACGGGGGCTGAAGCTTTCTTT. Its protein is CASQTGAEAFF.

This chain joins TRBV6-1 and TRBJ1-1, with 9 bases matching TRBD1. This CDR3 region has 15 residues. V was pared by 6 bases and J by 4 bases, with 9 bases of the junction left unmatched. Per germline, CDR1 MNHNS and CDR2 SASEGT. DNA for the CDR3: TGTGCCAGCAGGGAACAGGGGGCGTGGGGCACTGAAGCTTTCTTT. The encoded protein is CASREQGAWGTEAFF.

The J gene is TRBJ1-6, the V gene TRBV4-3; 7 positions agree with TRBD1. The CDR3 runs to 13 residues. The germline gives CDR1 LGHNA, CDR2 YSLEER. Germline trimming cut 0 bases from V and 14 bases from J; bases unmatched to any gene: 4. Here the CDR3 reads CASSQEGGSTLHF. The CDR3 DNA is TGCGCCAGCAGCCAAGAAGGGGGCTCCACCCTCCACTTT.

J is TRBJ1-1 and V is TRBV4-2, with TRBD1 matching over 9 bases. Trimming cost V 0 bases and J 2 bases; bases outside gene matches: 1. The germline V gene has CDR1 LGHNA and CDR2 YNFKEQ. The CDR3 loop spans 15 amino acids. As DNA, the CDR3 is TGTGCCAGCAGCCAAGAGGACAGGGGAAACACTGAAGCTTTCTTT. Translation gives CASSQEDRGNTEAFF.

The V gene is TRBV5-1, the J gene TRBJ2-5; D may be TRBD1 (7 bases). CDR1 and CDR2 from the germline V gene are SGHRS and YFSETQ. The CDR3 has 14 residues. With 6 bases removed from V and 2 bases from J, the gap between germline ends came to 14 bases. The CDR3 DNA reads as TGCGCCAGCACCTCGCAGGGGGGTCAAGAGACCCAGTACTTC. It yields the protein CASTSQGGQETQYF.